A single sample is the source of the 13 T cell receptor beta chains below, sequenced in a study of cytomegalovirus exposure and HLA in healthy donors. The primer mix had 60 Vbeta and 13 Jbeta primers. Only in-frame clones appear in the TCRdb table, and some are missing; sequencing was by immunoSEQ multiplex PCR. This table has around 140,000 clones, around 80% appearing once. The sample taken for sequencing was PBMCs. The receptors shown here come from a middle-aged man in good health and CMV-seronegative.

The chain employs TRBV6-5 and TRBJ2-1, with 12 bases lining up with TRBD1. Germline-derived CDR1 and CDR2 are MNHEY and SVGAGI. Unmatched junction bases numbered 4, after V lost 11 bases and J lost 5 bases. The CDR3 sequence is 13 residues long. As DNA, the CDR3 is TGTGCCTGCCGGGACAGGGGGCACAATGAGCAGTTCTTC. Protein: CACRDRGHNEQFF.

This clone was seen more than once but under ten times. The chain combines TRBV5-5 with TRBJ1-6, with D possibly TRBD1 on 5 matching bases. From germline, CDR1 is SGHKS and CDR2 YYEKEE (reference sequence). V lost 0 bases and J lost 7, with 17 bases in between. The CDR3 covers 17 residues. The CDR3 loop is CASSLVPSQGRNSPLHF. In DNA form, the CDR3 reads TGTGCCAGCAGCTTGGTTCCGTCGCAGGGCAGGAATTCACCCCTCCACTTT.

CDR3 DNA sequence: TGTGCCAGCCACAGGGAACTCAAGGCAGATACGCAGTATTTT. Translated, it gives CASHRELKADTQYF. V usage is TRBV7-9 and J usage is TRBJ2-3; maybe TRBD1 (6 bases). Trimming removed 8 bases at V and 4 bases at J, with 16 bases between. The V gene's germline CDR1 is SEHNR and CDR2 FQNEAQ (reference sequence). The CDR3 has 14 amino acids.

J is TRBJ1-2 and V is TRBV6-6; no reliable D call. Looked up from germline, CDR1 is MNHNY and CDR2 is SVGAGI (reference sequence). The V gene lost 2 bases and the J gene lost 8 bases, with 12 bases spanning the gap. The CDR3 is made up of 13 amino acids. This CDR3 is CASSYDFGEGYTF. CDR3 nucleotide sequence: TGTGCCAGCAGTTACGATTTCGGGGAGGGCTACACCTTC.

The chain employs TRBV12-2 and TRBJ1-1; no check of the table's D call, TRBD1, against the DNA was made. TRBV12-2 is designated a pseudogene. The CDR3 runs to 15 residues. CDR3 sequence: CASRFRDRGPTEAFF. The CDR3 bases are TGTGCAAGTCGCTTCCGGGACAGGGGCCCCACTGAAGCTTTCTTT.

This clone was recorded only once. The chain is built from TRBV28 and TRBJ1-4; D call uncertain. V gave up 3 bases and J gave up 7 bases, with 15 bases separating them. CDR1 and CDR2 (germline): MDHEN, SYDVKM. The CDR3 has 15 amino acids. The CDR3 bases are TGTGCCAGCAGTTTCCCTAAAAGCGGTACTGAAAAACTGTTTTTT. This codes for CASSFPKSGTEKLFF.

The chain uses TRBV27 and TRBJ1-4; D might be TRBD1 (5 bases). The CDR3 runs 14 residues. The V gene's germline CDR1 is MNHEY and CDR2 SMNVEV (reference sequence). V was pared by 6 bases and J by 3 bases, with 11 bases between. CDR3 coding DNA: TGTGCCAGCAGACGATCAGGGCCTAATGAAAAACTGTTTTTT. Its protein is CASRRSGPNEKLFF.

The chain joins TRBV15 to TRBJ2-7; D may be TRBD2 (7 bases). CDR1 is LNHNV, CDR2 YYDKDF, per germline (reference sequence). The ends were cut back, 0 bases at V and 0 bases at J, with 18 bases in the middle. CDR3 length equals 18 residues. DNA for the CDR3: TGTGCCACCAGCAGAGATAGTATAGGGGGAGGGAGCTCCTACGAGCAGTACTTC. Translated, it gives CATSRDSIGGGSSYEQYF. The variable domain in full, completed from reference TRBV15 and TRBJ2-7, reads DAMVIQNPRYQVTQFGKPVTLSCSQTLNHNVMYWYQQKSSQAPKLLFHYYDKDFNNEADTPDNFQSRRPNTSFCFLDIRSPGLGDTAMYLCATSRDSIGGGSSYEQYFGPGTRLTVT.

CDR3 region: CASSSGLTTNEQFF. The CDR3 region has the DNA TGTGCCAGCAGCTCCGGACTTACCACGAATGAGCAGTTCTTC. The chain combines TRBV7-2 with TRBJ2-1; weak D call: TRBD2 (5 bases). V lost 4 bases and J lost 7, with 14 bases in between. This CDR3 region has 14 residues. CDR1 and CDR2 from the germline V gene are SGHTA and FQGNSA.

V usage is TRBV7-9 and J usage is TRBJ2-5; D possibly corresponds to TRBD1 (5 bases). The length of the CDR3 is 12 residues. Looked up from germline, CDR1 is SEHNR and CDR2 is FQNEAQ (reference sequence). Trimming pared 1 base from V and 13 bases from J, leaving 13 bases between. DNA for the CDR3: TGTGCCAGCAGCTTAGTTGACAGCTTGGCGTACTTC. It is translated as CASSLVDSLAYF.

This sequence joins TRBV27 and TRBJ1-6; no reliable D call. Germline V lookup: CDR1 MNHEY, CDR2 SMNVEV (reference sequence). CDR3 length: 15 amino acids. V was clipped by 1 base and J by 14 bases, with 18 bases between them. CDR3 region: CASSLYSTGRSTLHF. The CDR3 DNA reads as TGTGCCAGCAGTTTATATAGTACCGGCCGGAGCACCCTCCACTTT.

The V call is TRBV19, the J call TRBJ2-1; TRBD2 aligns across 8 bases. Germline CDR1 LNHDA, CDR2 SQIVND (reference sequence). V lost 4 bases to trimming and J lost 4 bases; unmatched junction nucleotides: 6. This CDR3 has 15 amino acids. CDR3 nucleotide sequence: TGTGCCAGTAGTACCGAGCGGGGGCTATACAATGAGCAGTTCTTC. This sequence encodes CASSTERGLYNEQFF.

This chain connects TRBV6-1 to TRBJ2-5; a possible D gene is TRBD2 (6 bases). The CDR3 is made up of 12 amino acids. Germline V lookup: CDR1 MNHNS, CDR2 SASEGT. With 4 bases removed from V and 11 bases from J, the gap between germline ends came to 14 bases. The CDR3 sequence: CASSAASGEQYF. For the CDR3, the DNA is TGTGCCAGCAGTGCCGCATCGGGGGAGCAGTACTTC.